The next 17 T cell receptor beta chains were all read from a single sample in a study of blood T cells in healthy people across ages. Primed by a sample-barcoded 5' primer and a J-beta primer mix, a second PCR proceeded for 7 to 11 cycles. MiXCR, applied by TCRdb to the 5' RACE reads, yields one record per CDR3 protein. The table lists 580,000 or so distinct CDR3 sequences, around half of them singletons. The sequencing input was blood. Every receptor here comes from a man older than 75 in good health.

The chain's CDR3 is CAISESASFNNEQYF. CDR3 sequence (DNA): TGTGCCATCAGTGAGTCTGCCAGTTTCAACAATGAGCAGTACTTC. V is TRBV10-3 and J is TRBJ2-5; D not resolved. In germline, CDR1 is ENHRY, CDR2 SYGVKD. The CDR3 consists of 15 residues. V lost 0 bases, J lost 11 bases, and 19 bases lay in between.

The chain recombines TRBV7-9 with TRBJ2-6; D is unclear. The CDR3 has 16 amino acids. In germline, CDR1 is SEHNR, CDR2 FQNEAQ (reference sequence). Trimming left V 5 bases short and J 0 bases short, with 11 bases between. Here the CDR3 reads CASSPRFGSGANVLTF. CDR3 nucleotides: TGTGCCAGCAGCCCCAGATTCGGCTCTGGGGCCAACGTCCTGACTTTC.

A single count supports this clonotype. The gene calls are TRBV24-1 and TRBJ2-7, with D perhaps matching TRBD1 (5 bases). Trimming pared 4 bases from V and 10 bases from J, leaving 16 bases between. Germline CDR1 reads KGHDR; CDR2 reads SFDVKD. This CDR3 comprises 13 residues. CDR3: CATSETRAQGQYF. The CDR3 DNA is TGTGCCACCAGTGAAACCCGGGCCCAGGGTCAGTACTTC.

The chain joins TRBV11-3 to TRBJ2-5; D ambiguous. V was trimmed by 0 bases and J by 11 bases, leaving 7 bases between them. The germline gives CDR1 SGHNT, CDR2 YENEEA. This CDR3 spans 11 amino acids. The CDR3 loop reads CASSLDGVQYF. For the CDR3, the DNA is TGTGCCAGCAGCTTAGATGGGGTGCAGTACTTC.

Ten or more counts support this clonotype. The chain has TRBV6-6 and TRBJ2-5; D remains unclear. This CDR3 is built from 12 residues. CDR1 MNHNY and CDR2 SVGAGI come from the germline V gene (reference sequence). V was pared by 6 bases and J by 2 bases, with 7 bases between. The CDR3 spells CASRRFQETQYF. CDR3 nucleotide sequence: TGTGCCAGCAGGCGCTTTCAAGAGACCCAGTACTTC.

This sequence joins TRBV20-1 and TRBJ2-1; D might be TRBD1 or TRBD2, each matching 6 bases. The CDR3 consists of 15 residues. Germline V gene sequence: CDR1 DFQATT, CDR2 SNEGSKA (reference sequence). V lost 0 bases to trimming and J lost 6 bases, with 15 bases between them. The CDR3 nucleotides read TGCAGTGCTAGAGATGGAGGGGGGCCGGGCAATGAGCAGTTCTTC. Translation gives CSARDGGGPGNEQFF.

A few counts support this clonotype. A read error may explain this, as a much larger clone is one base away. V is TRBV12-3 or TRBV12-4 and J is TRBJ2-1; D is undetermined. V was clipped by 3 bases and J by 8 bases, with 2 bases between them. The CDR3 runs to 10 residues. CDR3 sequence: CASSFDEQFF. The DNA for the CDR3 is TGTGCCAGCAGTTTCGATGAGCAGTTCTTC.

The chain links TRBV10-3 to TRBJ1-2, with D perhaps matching TRBD1 (6 bases). The length of the CDR3 is 15 residues. Germline loops: CDR1 ENHRY, CDR2 SYGVKD. Trimming stripped 2 bases from V and 0 bases from J, with 10 bases between. The CDR3 nucleotides read TGTGCCATCAGTGAGGCGGGGGGCACTAACTATGGCTACACCTTC. This sequence encodes CAISEAGGTNYGYTF.

The chain is built from TRBV5-6 and TRBJ2-5; perhaps TRBD1 as D (7 bases). The J call may be mistaken, given a closer DNA end match to TRBJ2-7. This CDR3 has 13 residues. CDR1 SGHDT and CDR2 YYEEEE come from the germline V gene. The CDR3 region has the DNA TGTGCCAGCAGCGCACAGGGGAGGTACGAGCAGTACTTC. This translates into CASSAQGRYEQYF.

This chain connects TRBV14 to TRBJ2-4, with 8 bases aligning to TRBD1. Germline-derived CDR1 and CDR2 are SGHDN and FVKESK. The junction had 25 bases not matched to a gene; V was cut back by 0 bases and J by 3 bases. The CDR3 extends over 23 amino acids. The CDR3 is CASSQEPAGLPGGYRGDKNIQYF. In nucleotides, the CDR3 is TGTGCCAGCAGCCAAGAACCCGCCGGGCTACCAGGAGGCTACAGGGGGGACAAAAACATTCAGTACTTC.

J is TRBJ2-5 and V is TRBV7-2; no reliable D call. The V end lost 5 bases, the J end lost 5 bases, and 18 bases lay between the germline ends. This CDR3 is 15 amino acids long. Germline CDR1 SGHTA, CDR2 FQGNSA. The CDR3 loop reads CASSPLTEPGETQYF. The CDR3 nucleotides are TGTGCCAGCAGCCCATTGACCGAACCCGGGGAGACCCAGTACTTC.

Comment on this clonotype: A much larger clone differs by one base, so this may be a read error. This sequence joins TRBV7-9 and TRBJ2-1; D might be TRBD1 (6 bases). The CDR3 totals 13 residues. V lost 5 bases, J lost 5 bases, and 10 bases lay in between. Germline V CDR1 and CDR2: SEHNR, FQNEAQ (reference sequence). The DNA of the CDR3 is TGTGCCAGCAGCGTCTACAGGGACAATGAGCAGTTCTTC. It yields the protein CASSVYRDNEQFF. Filled out from reference TRBV7-9 and TRBJ2-1, the complete variable domain reads DTGVSQNPRHKITKRGQNVTFRCDPISEHNRLYWYRQTLGQGPEFLTYFQNEAQLEKSRLLSDRFSAERPKGSFSTLEIQRTEQGDSAMYLCASSVYRDNEQFFGPGTRLTVL.

The chain combines TRBV2 with TRBJ2-3; 7 bases map to TRBD1. Trimming removed 4 bases from V and 2 bases from J; junction bases left unmatched: 6. The CDR3 is made up of 15 amino acids. Germline V CDR1 and CDR2: SNHLY, FYNNEI. CDR3 coding DNA: TGTGCCAGCAGTGTGTTTGGGACAGCCACAGATACGCAGTATTTT. As protein: CASSVFGTATDTQYF.

The rearrangement uses TRBV20-1 and TRBJ2-1; no reliable D call. From germline, CDR1 is DFQATT and CDR2 SNEGSKA (reference sequence). The V gene lost 1 base and the J gene lost 11 bases, with 9 bases spanning the gap. This CDR3 spans 11 amino acids. In DNA, the CDR3 is TGCAGTGCTAGAGCTGAGGCGAAGCAGTTCTTC. The encoded protein is CSARAEAKQFF.

This clonotype has at least ten counts. The gene calls are TRBV7-2 and TRBJ2-3; no firm D call. The germline CDR1 and CDR2 sequences are SGHTA and FQGNSA. This CDR3 comprises 12 residues. V shed 3 bases and J shed 4 bases, with 5 bases lying between them. The CDR3: CASSFSSDTQYF. CDR3 nucleotide sequence: TGTGCCAGCAGCTTTTCATCAGATACGCAGTATTTT.

This clonotype was observed once. The gene calls are TRBV18 and TRBJ2-7, with a tentative D call TRBD2 (6 bases). V lost 3 bases and J lost 2, with 11 bases in between. This CDR3 has 14 amino acids. Germline-derived CDR1 and CDR2 are KGHSH and LQKENI. The CDR3 region is CASSPVGGTYEQYF. The CDR3 nucleotides are TGTGCCAGCTCACCCGTGGGGGGTACCTACGAGCAGTACTTC.

A few counts support this clonotype. The chain combines TRBV10-3 with TRBJ2-4, with D uncertain. The J call is doubtful: the DNA matches TRBJ2-7 better. The CDR3 is made up of 14 amino acids. Per germline, CDR1 ENHRY and CDR2 SYGVKD. The CDR3 nucleotides read TGTGCCATCAGTGAGTCGGTCACCACCTACGAGCAGTACTTC. Residues: CAISESVTTYEQYF.